This T cell receptor beta chain emerged from a study of T cell responses to AZD1222 COVID-19 vaccine. The V and J ends lost 7 bases and 3 bases respectively, with 7 bases between them. The CDR3 length is 11 residues. Germline-derived CDR1 and CDR2 are MNHEY and SVGAGI. This clone was counted only a few times. Clones were sequenced by immunoSEQ multiplex PCR, and TCRdb holds only the in-frame ones, with some missing. The sample lists 110,000 to 150,000 clones; approximately 94% were seen once. This clonotype was obtained from an adult in good health. This specimen consisted of peripheral blood, obtained on day 0 of AZD1222 vaccination. The V call is TRBV6-5, the J call TRBJ2-7, with D unclear. The CDR3 DNA reads TGTGCCAGCACAGTGTACTACGAGCAGTACTTC. Translation: CASTVYYEQYF.